This T cell receptor beta chain was profiled in a study of tumor-infiltrating lymphocytes in localized non-small cell lung cancer (dated by TCRdb to the early 2020s). A note on the overall study: The cohort covered several histologies, both smokers and never-smokers, and patients whose samples were collected after neoadjuvant chemotherapy. The overall ICON cohort was composed of over a hundred surgical patients with localized non-small cell lung cancer whose tumors were resected. Each patient contributed resected tumor tissue and uninvolved lung tissue from the same patient, described as non-adjacent to the tumor. The paired tumor versus uninvolved lung comparison of immunoSEQ T-cell fraction included some 50 patients. Flow cytometry, multiplex immunofluorescence, RNA-seq, exome sequencing and proteomics were applied to the same patients as TCR sequencing, which was one of several integrated assays. Study-wide conclusions, independent of this receptor: No difference in TCR-derived T-cell fraction was observed between the flow cytometry-defined immunotypes IM1 (good prognosis) and IM2 (poor prognosis). Higher T cell infiltration in tumors than in uninvolved lung tissue was supported by TCRbeta sequencing, consistent with immunofluorescence CD3 counts. Assay coverage differed among patients according to how much tissue was available, so only a subset of the cohort had TCR sequencing. Because different assays used different pieces of the same tissue, intratumor heterogeneity could not be separated from technical variation.

The T-cell fraction in tumor and uninvolved lung tissue was obtained from TCR sequencing using the immunoSEQ assay. The paper's data handling went like this. In the survival analysis, patients were divided into a high T-cell fraction group (upper tertile) and a low T-cell fraction group (lower two tertiles), and the two groups were compared using a log-rank test. A signed-rank test was used to test paired tumor versus uninvolved lung differences in T-cell fraction. The table was pulled from immuneACCESS by TCRdb, which kept in-frame rearrangements only. Such tables lose some clones; where checked, under half of the loss comes from unresolved V genes, and the rest has no known cause. That table supplies the V and J calls and clone size; D and trimming were determined from the DNA. The sample data list just over 7,000 clones, and roughly 69% of these were observed just once. Clones ranked in the top ten supply 6% to 8% of the sample.

This clone has just one count. Its antigen specificity is not known. The sample holds no much larger clone one base away, and base qualities are not on file. V sheds 5 bases and J sheds 5 bases, leaving 9 bases between their ends. Based on the germline V gene, the CDR1 and CDR2 sequences are SNHLY and FYNNEI. Spanning cysteine to phenylalanine, the CDR3 consists of 12 amino acids. The entry retains the CDR3 DNA only, 36 bases that are in frame from base 1. The first patient joined ICON in April 2016, and enrollment wrapped up when the last patient was enrolled in the second half of 2018. Fresh tumor and matched uninvolved tissue for in-depth immune analyses, including TCR sequencing, were collected from a subcohort of around 73 patients. No cell sorting was done, and TCR sequencing was instead run on DNA isolated from bulk tissue.

The sample consisted of uninvolved lung tissue not adjacent to the tumor. In this chain, TRBV2 is recombined with TRBJ2-5; there is no confident call for the D gene. This receptor was taken from a human donor with non-small cell lung cancer. The CDR3 reads CASSPLRETQYF. The sequence in DNA is TGTGCCAGCAGTCCCCTAAGGGAGACCCAGTACTTC.